This TCR beta chain was captured by sequencing in a study of glioma-infiltrating T cells after dendritic cell vaccination. Study-level information: Samples are from glioblastoma patients in Phase I and II dendritic cell vaccine trials.

The CDR3 spans 13 residues. Per germline, CDR1 SGHDN and CDR2 FVKESK. Trimming shortened V by 2 bases and J by 10 bases, and 12 bases separated the two germline ends. Regarding time point: after dendritic cell vaccination, including at tumor progression/relapse. Only in-frame clones appear in the TCRdb table, and some are missing; sequencing was by immunoSEQ multiplex PCR. The table records some 91,000 clones, roughly four fifths of them present only once. The receptor's source is a human donor with glioblastoma. This specimen consisted of blood, obtained after dendritic cell vaccination. This chain uses TRBV14 with TRBJ2-1, with TRBD2 as a possible D gene (5 bases). The CDR3 spells CASSQRASGEQFF. CDR3 coding DNA: TGTGCCAGCAGCCAACGTGCCAGCGGAGAGCAGTTCTTC.